These 21 T cell receptor beta chains were sequenced from one sample in a study of T cell responses to AZD1222 COVID-19 vaccine (TCRdb year 2021). Explained via the paper, the time point label denotes: about 28 days (+/-7) after the second vaccine dose. Library construction relied on the immunoSEQ multiplex PCR assay. TCRdb limited this immuneACCESS table to in-frame rearrangements with V and J called. A share of clones is missing; checked studies link under half to unresolved V genes, and the rest is unexplained. The sample includes about 120,000 clones, with 88% observed a single time. Just over 3.5% of the sample is held by the ten biggest clonotypes. The input for sequencing was peripheral blood, taken 28 days after the second AZD1222 dose. The origin of the receptors is an adult who received the AZD1222 COVID-19 vaccine.

This chain links TRBV10-3 with TRBJ2-2; 7 nucleotides match TRBD2. V dropped 3 bases and J dropped 6; count of bases not matched to a gene: 10. Germline V gene sequence: CDR1 ENHRY, CDR2 SYGVKD. The CDR3 has 16 residues. CDR3 nucleotides: TGTGCCATCAGTGACACGTGGGAGGGCCTGTCCGGGGAGCTGTTTTTT. This gives the protein CAISDTWEGLSGELFF.

The chain is built from TRBV27 and TRBJ2-1; D not certain. The ends were cut back, 9 bases at V and 0 bases at J, with 15 bases in the middle. CDR3 length equals 15 residues. In germline, CDR1 is MNHEY, CDR2 SMNVEV (reference sequence). The CDR3 region is CASSLDRSSYNEQFF. As DNA, the CDR3 is TGTGCCAGTTCCTTGGACCGGAGCTCCTACAATGAGCAGTTCTTC.

The chain couples TRBV7-2 to TRBJ2-2; D unresolved. CDR1 SGHTA and CDR2 FQGNSA come from the germline V gene. V lost 1 base and J 1 base, leaving 7 bases between the germline ends. The CDR3 length is 15 residues. The CDR3 region has the DNA TGTGCCAGCAGCTTAGAATCCCTGAACACCGGGGAGCTGTTTTTT. Its protein product is CASSLESLNTGELFF.

The chain combines TRBV5-1 with TRBJ2-3; 8 bases line up with TRBD2. V dropped 1 base and J dropped 5; count of bases not matched to a gene: 6. This CDR3 contains 15 residues. Germline loops: CDR1 SGHRS, CDR2 YFSETQ. The CDR3 reads CASSLTGGRGDTQYF. CDR3 sequence (DNA): TGCGCCAGCAGCTTGACGGGAGGGAGGGGAGATACGCAGTATTTT. Supplemented by reference TRBV5-1 and TRBJ2-3, the full variable domain reads KAGVTQTPRYLIKTRGQQVTLSCSPISGHRSVSWYQQTPGQGLQFLFEYFSETQRNKGNFPGRFSGRQFSNSRSEMNVSTLELGDSALYLCASSLTGGRGDTQYFGPGTRLTVL.

The chain has TRBV7-6 and TRBJ1-6; TRBD1 agrees at 10 bases. The germline gives CDR1 SGHVS, CDR2 FNYEAQ. V lost 4 bases and J lost 7; bases outside the gene matches: 1. This CDR3 spans 14 amino acids. CDR3 in DNA: TGTGCCAGCAGCTCGGGACAGGGGAATTCACCCCTCCACTTT. It specifies CASSSGQGNSPLHF.

The chain couples TRBV28 to TRBJ1-6; 8 bases match TRBD1. Losses at the gene ends were 10 bases for V and 1 base for J; bases not matched to a gene: 9. CDR1 is MDHEN, CDR2 SYDVKM, per germline. The CDR3 has 16 residues. CDR3 in amino acids: CATQGQGVSYNSPLHF. The CDR3 DNA is TGTGCCACCCAAGGACAGGGAGTTTCCTATAATTCACCCCTCCACTTT.

The chain combines TRBV4-3 with TRBJ1-1, with 7 bases fitting TRBD1. V shed 2 bases and J 0 bases; nucleotides not matched to a gene: 3. CDR1 is LGHNA and CDR2 is YSLEER in the germline V gene. The CDR3 covers 15 residues. The CDR3 coding sequence is TGCGCCAGCAGCCAAAAACAGGGGATGAACACTGAAGCTTTCTTT. It specifies CASSQKQGMNTEAFF.

The V and J genes are TRBV11-2 and TRBJ2-1; D call uncertain. The germline CDR1 and CDR2 sequences are SGHAT and FQNNGV. Trimming left V 5 bases short and J 3 bases short, with 17 bases between. The CDR3 spans 16 residues. CDR3 protein: CASSRSGVAVYNEQFF. The CDR3 region has the DNA TGTGCCAGCAGCCGGTCCGGCGTGGCCGTCTACAATGAGCAGTTCTTC.

The rearrangement links TRBV3-1 (or the pseudogene TRBV3-2) to TRBJ1-1; perhaps TRBD1 as D (5 bases). V was cut by 3 bases and J by 8 bases, with 13 bases left in between. The CDR3 extends over 13 amino acids. CDR1 is LGHDT and CDR2 is YNNKEL in the germline V gene (reference sequence). CDR3 DNA sequence: TGTGCCAGCAGCCACGTCGCTGGGACGGAAGCTTTCTTT. It codes for CASSHVAGTEAFF.

V usage is TRBV7-2 and J usage is TRBJ1-2; D unresolved. Trimming cost V 2 bases and J 2 bases, with 9 bases left between them. The germline gives CDR1 SGHTA, CDR2 FQGNSA. The CDR3 totals 14 residues. CDR3 nucleotides: TGTGCCAGCAGCTTAACAGTTAAGAACTATGGCTACACCTTC. This translates into CASSLTVKNYGYTF.

The chain combines TRBV4-2 with TRBJ1-1; D is ambiguous. Trimming cost V 0 bases and J 4 bases, with 9 bases left between them. From germline, CDR1 is LGHNA and CDR2 YNFKEQ. The CDR3 is made up of 14 amino acids. CDR3 sequence reads: CASSQDLGGTEAFF. CDR3 coding DNA: TGTGCCAGCAGCCAAGATCTGGGTGGCACTGAAGCTTTCTTT.

This clone appeared a single time. This rearrangement joins TRBV4-3 to TRBJ1-3; D remains ambiguous. Trimming took off 1 base at V and 5 bases at J, with 9 bases between the two ends. The CDR3 covers 14 residues. CDR1 is LGHNA and CDR2 is YSLEER in the germline V gene. In nucleotides, the CDR3 is TGCGCCAGCAGCCAAGTGGCAGGAAGAAACACCATATATTTT. It is translated as CASSQVAGRNTIYF.

This chain uses TRBV7-2 with TRBJ2-7; 7 nucleotides agree with TRBD1. Trimming at V came to 5 bases and at J to 5 bases, leaving 12 bases not matched to a gene. CDR1 is SGHTA, CDR2 FQGNSA, per germline. CDR3 length equals 15 residues. CDR3 nucleotides: TGTGCCAGCAGCCCCCCCCCAGGGGGTGTCAACGAGCAGTACTTC. This encodes CASSPPPGGVNEQYF.

CDR3 nucleotide sequence: TGTGCCAGCAGTTTATACCCACAGCGGATTAACACCGGGGAGCTGTTTTTT. It encodes CASSLYPQRINTGELFF. The gene calls are TRBV27 and TRBJ2-2; the D gene is possibly TRBD2 (5 bases). This CDR3 spans 17 amino acids. Germline V gives CDR1 MNHEY, CDR2 SMNVEV (reference sequence). V was trimmed by 1 base and J by 2 bases, leaving 14 bases between them.

This clone appeared a single time. The chain combines TRBV29-1 with TRBJ2-1, with 8 bases fitting TRBD2. CDR3 length: 13 amino acids. Germline CDR1 is SQVTM and CDR2 is ANQGSEA. V lost 7 bases, J lost 6 bases, and 8 bases stayed unmatched. CDR3 sequence: CSAGTRVGNEQFF. CDR3 DNA: TGCAGCGCCGGGACTAGGGTGGGCAATGAGCAGTTCTTC.

V usage is TRBV30 and J usage is TRBJ2-5; a weak D match, TRBD2 (5 bases). The germline V gene encodes CDR1 GTSNPN and CDR2 SVGIG (reference sequence). The CDR3 has 14 amino acids. The ends were cut back, 0 bases at V and 5 bases at J, with 13 bases in the middle. As DNA, the CDR3 is TGTGCCTGGAGTGTCTGGTCTAGCATGGAGACCCAGTACTTC. Translating it yields CAWSVWSSMETQYF.

This rearrangement joins TRBV27 to TRBJ2-5, with 10 bases lining up with TRBD2. The CDR3 runs to 15 residues. V shed 4 bases, J shed 7 bases, and the junction held 9 bases outside the gene matches. In germline, CDR1 is MNHEY, CDR2 SMNVEV (reference sequence). The CDR3 region is CASSWEPSGSGTQYF. The CDR3 bases are TGTGCCAGCAGTTGGGAACCTAGCGGGAGCGGGACCCAGTACTTC.

This clone has only a few counts. The chain links TRBV30 to TRBJ1-4; 8 nucleotides line up with TRBD1. Germline trimming cut 7 bases from V and 2 bases from J; bases unmatched to any gene: 12. Germline V CDR1 and CDR2: GTSNPN, SVGIG (reference sequence). The CDR3 totals 16 residues. The CDR3 DNA reads as TGTGCCTTCTTACTGACAGGGGTTGGTACTAATGAAAAACTGTTTTTT. It codes for CAFLLTGVGTNEKLFF.

The rearrangement links TRBV11-2 to TRBJ2-1; D is unresolved. CDR1 and CDR2 from the germline V gene are SGHAT and FQNNGV. V was cut by 0 bases and J by 7 bases, with 16 bases left in between. CDR3 size: 16 residues. CDR3 sequence: CASSLEVDVGWNEQFF. CDR3 nucleotides: TGTGCCAGCAGCTTAGAGGTAGATGTGGGGTGGAATGAGCAGTTCTTC.

V usage is TRBV2 and J usage is TRBJ2-5; D not resolved. The CDR3 sequence is 12 residues long. The V gene lost 8 bases and the J gene lost 2 bases, with 9 bases spanning the gap. Germline V gene lookup returns CDR1 SNHLY and CDR2 FYNNEI. The CDR3 DNA sequence: TGTGCCAGCTACCGGGCTCAAGAGACCCAGTACTTC. Translation: CASYRAQETQYF.

The chain combines TRBV6-4 with TRBJ2-7; D possibly corresponds to TRBD1 (5 bases). The CDR3 extends over 14 amino acids. V gave up 6 bases and J gave up 2 bases, with 14 bases separating them. Germline V gene lookup returns CDR1 MRHNA and CDR2 SNTAGT. The CDR3 coding sequence is TGTGCCAGCAGAGACAGATTACTTCCCTACGAGCAGTACTTC. It translates to CASRDRLLPYEQYF.